The next 8 T cell receptor beta chains were all read from a single sample in a study of long-term antiretroviral therapy in people with HIV (dated by TCRdb to about 2022). The immunoSEQ hsTCRB v3.0 assay was used at survey level resolution to sequence the TRB variable region. In TCRdb, the immuneACCESS table is reduced to in-frame sequences with V and J assigned. These tables do not hold every clone; where another copy was compared, an unresolved V gene accounts for under half, and the others remain unexplained. The sample records some 18,000 clones, about 82% of which are singletons. The ten largest make up around 19% of the sample. The source material was unsorted PBMCs, sampled 0.6 years after starting antiretroviral therapy. The receptors were gathered from a woman aged 18-29 years with HIV.

The chain is built from TRBV4-2 and TRBJ2-2, with TRBD2 identical over 10 bases. CDR3 size: 16 residues. The germline V gene encodes CDR1 LGHNA and CDR2 YNFKEQ. V lost 2 bases and J lost 7; bases outside the gene matches: 7. The CDR3 protein is CASSQYSGRRGGELFF. The CDR3, as DNA: TGTGCCAGCAGCCAATATAGCGGGAGGAGGGGCGGGGAGCTGTTTTTT.

The chain carries TRBV5-1 and TRBJ2-3; D not certain. CDR1 is SGHRS and CDR2 is YFSETQ in the germline V gene. The CDR3 runs 15 residues. V shed 3 bases and J shed 4 bases, with 15 bases lying between them. CDR3 sequence: CASSSGALPPDTQYF. CDR3 DNA: TGCGCCAGCAGCTCGGGCGCTTTACCCCCAGATACGCAGTATTTT.

The gene calls are TRBV27 and TRBJ2-1; 14 bases agree with TRBD2. The ends lost 5 bases at V and 6 bases at J; junction bases unmatched: 3. The CDR3 has 15 residues. Looked up from germline, CDR1 is MNHEY and CDR2 is SMNVEV (reference sequence). CDR3 loop: CASSPGTSGSNEQFF. In DNA, the CDR3 is TGTGCCAGCAGTCCCGGGACTAGCGGGAGCAATGAGCAGTTCTTC.

J is TRBJ1-3 and V is TRBV28; the D gene is possibly TRBD1 (6 bases). Germline lookup yields CDR1 MDHEN and CDR2 SYDVKM. V was shortened by 6 bases and J by 6 bases, with 18 bases between the two germline ends. The CDR3 is 15 residues long. CDR3 residues: CASSATDSTLNTIYF. CDR3 in DNA: TGTGCCAGCAGCGCCACGGACAGTACTCTAAACACCATATATTTT.

V and J are TRBV19 and TRBJ1-1; D remains ambiguous. The ends were cut back, 9 bases at V and 10 bases at J, with 21 bases in the middle. Germline V gene data show CDR1 as LNHDA and CDR2 as SQIVND (reference sequence). The CDR3 spans 13 residues. This CDR3 reads CASQTAVGSGAFF. CDR3 sequence (DNA): TGTGCCAGCCAGACGGCGGTAGGTTCAGGAGCTTTCTTT.

The chain is built from TRBV9 and TRBJ1-1; weak D call: TRBD1 (6 bases). The CDR3 is 14 residues long. Trimming pared 0 bases from V and 5 bases from J, leaving 11 bases between. Germline V gene lookup returns CDR1 SGDLS and CDR2 YYNGEE. The CDR3 nucleotides are TGTGCCAGCAGCGTAGAAGGACAGAAGACTGAAGCTTTCTTT. This codes for CASSVEGQKTEAFF.

This clone was seen just once. The chain recombines TRBV2 with TRBJ1-5; no clear D. The CDR3 is made up of 13 amino acids. The V gene's germline CDR1 is SNHLY and CDR2 FYNNEI. V lost 6 bases and J 6 bases, leaving 12 bases between the germline ends. The CDR3 DNA reads TGTGCCAGCAGGATTGGGGTATCTCAGCCCCAGCATTTT. Encoded protein: CASRIGVSQPQHF. The full variable domain, with the rest looked up from reference TRBV2 and TRBJ1-5, is EPEVTQTPSHQVTQMGQEVILRCVPISNHLYFYWYRQILGQKVEFLVSFYNNEISEKSEIFDDQFSVERPDGSNFTLKIRSTKLEDSAMYFCASRIGVSQPQHFGDGTRLSIL.

This sequence joins TRBV19 and TRBJ1-1; no firm D call. The V end lost 5 bases, the J end lost 4 bases, and 11 bases lay between the germline ends. The CDR3 covers 13 residues. Germline V gene lookup returns CDR1 LNHDA and CDR2 SQIVND (reference sequence). The CDR3 spells CASSLGTGTEAFF. The CDR3 DNA reads as TGTGCCAGTAGTTTAGGCACGGGCACTGAAGCTTTCTTT.